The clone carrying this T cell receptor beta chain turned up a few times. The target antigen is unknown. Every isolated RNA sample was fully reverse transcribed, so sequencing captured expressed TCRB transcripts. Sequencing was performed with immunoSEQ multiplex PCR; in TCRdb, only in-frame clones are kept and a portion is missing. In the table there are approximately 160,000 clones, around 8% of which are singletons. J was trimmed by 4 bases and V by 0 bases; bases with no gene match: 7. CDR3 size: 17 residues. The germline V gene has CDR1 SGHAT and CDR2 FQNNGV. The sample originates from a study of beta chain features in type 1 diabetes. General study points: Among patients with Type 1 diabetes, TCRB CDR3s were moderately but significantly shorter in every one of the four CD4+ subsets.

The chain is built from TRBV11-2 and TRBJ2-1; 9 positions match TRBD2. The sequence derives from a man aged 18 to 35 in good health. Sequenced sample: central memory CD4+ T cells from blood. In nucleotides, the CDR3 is TGTGCCAGCAGCTTAGATTTAGCGGGGGCGACATACAATGAGCAGTTCTTC. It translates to CASSLDLAGATYNEQFF. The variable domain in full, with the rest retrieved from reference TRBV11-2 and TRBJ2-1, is EAGVAQSPRYKIIEKRQSVAFWCNPISGHATLYWYQQILGQGPKLLIQFQNNGVVDDSQLPKDRFSAERLKGVDSTLKIQPAKLEDSAVYLCASSLDLAGATYNEQFFGPGTRLTVL.